This T cell receptor (beta chain) was found in a study of OX40 agonist ivuxolimab in advanced cancers. At the level of the study: Checkpoint inhibitors had been given previously to 35% to 50% of patients. General study findings and limits: Certain nonresponding patients likewise had low normalized T-cell clonal expansion. There was clonal expansion of CD4+ and CD8+ blood T cells by week 6 at 0.1 to 3.0 mg/kg.

People who had autoimmune disease history or systemic immunosuppression were excluded. V lost 3 bases and J 6 bases, leaving 14 bases between the germline ends. There are 15 residues in the CDR3. Looked up from germline, CDR1 is LNHDA and CDR2 is SQIVND (reference sequence). Worth noting for this clone: What it binds is not known.

The method was immunoSEQ multiplex PCR; TCRdb's version includes in-frame clones alone and lacks a portion of them. The data show some 110,000 clones, with just under 95% seen just once and about 0.81% held by the top ten. Sequences were derived from CD4+ or CD8+ T cells sorted from blood, sampled in a trial of the OX40 agonist ivuxolimab. This receptor was taken from an adult with an advanced solid tumor such as melanoma, head and neck, liver or kidney cancer. This chain connects TRBV19 to TRBJ2-2; no definite D call. The CDR3 bases are TGTGCCAGTAGTATCGCAGTCGTAATCCCCGGGGAGCTGTTTTTT. It is translated as CASSIAVVIPGELFF. Full variable domain (remainder filled in from reference TRBV19 and TRBJ2-2): DGGITQSPKYLFRKEGQNVTLSCEQNLNHDAMYWYRQDPGQGLRLIYYSQIVNDFQKGDIAEGYSVSREKKESFPLTVTSAQKNPTAFYLCASSIAVVIPGELFFGEGSRLTVL.